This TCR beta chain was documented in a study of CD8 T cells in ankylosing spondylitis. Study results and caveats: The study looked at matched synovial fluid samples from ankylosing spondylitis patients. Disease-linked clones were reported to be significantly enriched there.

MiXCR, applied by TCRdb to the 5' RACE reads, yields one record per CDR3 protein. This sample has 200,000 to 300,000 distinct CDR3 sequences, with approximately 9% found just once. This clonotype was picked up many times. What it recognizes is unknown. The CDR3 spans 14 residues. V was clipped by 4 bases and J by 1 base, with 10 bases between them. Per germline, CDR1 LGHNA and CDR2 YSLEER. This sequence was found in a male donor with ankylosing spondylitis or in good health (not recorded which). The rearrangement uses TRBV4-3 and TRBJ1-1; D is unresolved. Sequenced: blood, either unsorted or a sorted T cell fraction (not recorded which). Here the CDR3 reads CASSPYGENTEAFF. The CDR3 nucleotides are TGCGCCAGCAGCCCCTACGGGGAGAACACTGAAGCTTTCTTT.